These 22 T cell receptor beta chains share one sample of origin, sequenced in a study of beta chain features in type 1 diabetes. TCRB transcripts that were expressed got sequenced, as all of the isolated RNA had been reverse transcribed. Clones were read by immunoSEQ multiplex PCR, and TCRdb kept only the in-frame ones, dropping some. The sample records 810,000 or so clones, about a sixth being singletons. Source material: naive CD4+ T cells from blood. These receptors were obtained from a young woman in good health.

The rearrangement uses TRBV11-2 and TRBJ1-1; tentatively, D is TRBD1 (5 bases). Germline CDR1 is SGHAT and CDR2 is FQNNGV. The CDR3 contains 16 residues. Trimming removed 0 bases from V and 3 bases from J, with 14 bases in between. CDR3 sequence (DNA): TGTGCCAGCAGCTTAGAGAGTGGACGGACATACACTGAAGCTTTCTTT. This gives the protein CASSLESGRTYTEAFF.

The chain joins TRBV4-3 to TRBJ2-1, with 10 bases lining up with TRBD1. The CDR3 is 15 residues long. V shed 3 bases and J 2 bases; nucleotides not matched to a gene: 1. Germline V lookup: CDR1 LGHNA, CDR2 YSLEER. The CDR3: CASSQGQGTYNEQFF. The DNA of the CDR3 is TGCGCCAGCAGCCAGGGACAGGGGACCTACAATGAGCAGTTCTTC.

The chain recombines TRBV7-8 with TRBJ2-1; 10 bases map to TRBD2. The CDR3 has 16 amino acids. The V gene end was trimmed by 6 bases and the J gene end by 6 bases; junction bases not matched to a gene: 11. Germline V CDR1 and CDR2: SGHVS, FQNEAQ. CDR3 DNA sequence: TGTGCCAGCAGGACCTCTAGCGGGAGAGGGGGCAATGAGCAGTTCTTC. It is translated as CASRTSSGRGGNEQFF. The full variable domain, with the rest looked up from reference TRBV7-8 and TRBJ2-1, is GAGVSQSPRYKVAKRGQDVALRCDPISGHVSLFWYQQALGQGPEFLTYFQNEAQLDKSGLPSDRFFAERPEGSVSTLKIQRTQQEDSAVYLCASRTSSGRGGNEQFFGPGTRLTVL.

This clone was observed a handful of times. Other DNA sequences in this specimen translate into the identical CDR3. The CDR3 DNA follows: TGTGCCAGCAGCTTATCGGGAGGGTCCTACAATGAGCAGTTCTTC. Translation: CASSLSGGSYNEQFF. The genes are TRBV7-2 and TRBJ2-1, with 8 bases that match TRBD2. The trim removed 2 bases at V and 1 base at J, leaving 1 base unmatched. Looked up from germline, CDR1 is SGHTA and CDR2 is FQGNSA. This CDR3 region has 15 residues.

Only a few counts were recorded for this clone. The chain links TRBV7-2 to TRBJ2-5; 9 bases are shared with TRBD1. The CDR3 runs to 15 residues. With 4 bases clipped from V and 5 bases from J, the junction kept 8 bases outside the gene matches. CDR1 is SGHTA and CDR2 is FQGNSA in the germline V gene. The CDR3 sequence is CASSSNRGRSETQYF. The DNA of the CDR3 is TGTGCCAGCAGCTCGAACAGGGGGCGCAGTGAGACCCAGTACTTC.

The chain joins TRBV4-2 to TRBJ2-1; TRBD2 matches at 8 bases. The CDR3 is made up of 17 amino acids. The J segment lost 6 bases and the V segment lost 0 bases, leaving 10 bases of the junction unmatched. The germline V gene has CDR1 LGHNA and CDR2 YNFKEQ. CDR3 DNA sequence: TGTGCCAGCAGCCAAGATATGCTCGCGGGAGGTTTCAATGAGCAGTTCTTC. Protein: CASSQDMLAGGFNEQFF.

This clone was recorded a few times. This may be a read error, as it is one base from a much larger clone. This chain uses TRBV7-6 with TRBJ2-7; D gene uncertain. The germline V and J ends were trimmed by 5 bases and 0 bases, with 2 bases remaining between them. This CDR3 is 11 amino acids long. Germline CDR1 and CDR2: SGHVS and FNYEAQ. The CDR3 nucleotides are TGTGCCAGCAGCCCCTCCTACGAGCAGTACTTC. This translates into CASSPSYEQYF.

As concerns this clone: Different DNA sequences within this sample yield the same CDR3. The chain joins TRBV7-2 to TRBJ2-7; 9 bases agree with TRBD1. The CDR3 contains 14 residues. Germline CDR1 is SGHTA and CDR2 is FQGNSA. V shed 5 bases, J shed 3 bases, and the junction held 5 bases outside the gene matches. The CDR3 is CASSLPGQGYEQYF. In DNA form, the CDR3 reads TGTGCCAGCAGCCTACCGGGACAGGGCTACGAGCAGTACTTC.

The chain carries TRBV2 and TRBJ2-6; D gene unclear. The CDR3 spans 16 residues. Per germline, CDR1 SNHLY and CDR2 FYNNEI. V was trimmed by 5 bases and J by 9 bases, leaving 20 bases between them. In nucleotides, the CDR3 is TGTGCCAGCAGTCCTCTCGACTCCGCCCCAGGCAACGTCCTGACTTTC. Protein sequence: CASSPLDSAPGNVLTF.

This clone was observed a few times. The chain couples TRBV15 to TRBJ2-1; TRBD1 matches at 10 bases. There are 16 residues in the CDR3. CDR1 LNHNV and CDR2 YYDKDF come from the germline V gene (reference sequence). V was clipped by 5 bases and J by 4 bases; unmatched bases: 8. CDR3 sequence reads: CATSYGVDRGYNEQFF. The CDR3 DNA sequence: TGTGCCACCAGCTACGGCGTGGACAGGGGGTACAATGAGCAGTTCTTC.

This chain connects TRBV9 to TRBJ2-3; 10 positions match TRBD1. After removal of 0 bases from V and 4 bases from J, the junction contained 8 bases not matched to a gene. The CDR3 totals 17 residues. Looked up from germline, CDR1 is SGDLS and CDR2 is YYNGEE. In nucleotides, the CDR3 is TGTGCCAGCAGCGTAGTCCCCCCGGGACAGGGGTCAGATACGCAGTATTTT. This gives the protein CASSVVPPGQGSDTQYF.

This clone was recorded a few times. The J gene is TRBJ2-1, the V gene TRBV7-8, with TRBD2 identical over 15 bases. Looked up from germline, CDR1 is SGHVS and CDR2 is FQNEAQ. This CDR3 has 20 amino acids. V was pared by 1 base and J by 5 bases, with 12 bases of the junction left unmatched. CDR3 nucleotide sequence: TGTGCCAGCAGCTTAGTTTCCGCTGCCGGGACTAGCGGGAGGAACAATGAGCAGTTCTTC. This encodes CASSLVSAAGTSGRNNEQFF.

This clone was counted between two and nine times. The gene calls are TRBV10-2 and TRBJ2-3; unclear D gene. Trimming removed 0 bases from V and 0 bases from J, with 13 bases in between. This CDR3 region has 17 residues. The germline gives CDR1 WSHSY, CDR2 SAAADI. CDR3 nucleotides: TGCGCCAGCAGTGAGTCGTTGTTTCCTGCTAGCACAGATACGCAGTATTTT. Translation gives CASSESLFPASTDTQYF.

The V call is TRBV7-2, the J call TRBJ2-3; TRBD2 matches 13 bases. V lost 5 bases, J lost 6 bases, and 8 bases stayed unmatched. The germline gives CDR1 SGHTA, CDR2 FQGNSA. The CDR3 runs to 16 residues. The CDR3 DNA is TGTGCCAGCAGCGGAGGGACTAGCGGGGCCTTGGATACGCAGTATTTT. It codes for CASSGGTSGALDTQYF.

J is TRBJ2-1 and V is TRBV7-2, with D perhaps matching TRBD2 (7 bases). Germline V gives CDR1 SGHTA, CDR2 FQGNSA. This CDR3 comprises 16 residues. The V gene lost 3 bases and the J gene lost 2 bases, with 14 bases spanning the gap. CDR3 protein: CASSLVMRGPYNEQFF. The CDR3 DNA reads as TGTGCCAGCAGCTTGGTCATGCGGGGGCCCTACAATGAGCAGTTCTTC. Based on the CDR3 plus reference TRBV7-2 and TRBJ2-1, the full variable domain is GAGVSQSPSNKVTEKGKDVELRCDPISGHTALYWYRQSLGQGLEFLIYFQGNSAPDKSGLPSDRFSAERTGGSVSTLTIQRTQQEDSAVYLCASSLVMRGPYNEQFFGPGTRLTVL.

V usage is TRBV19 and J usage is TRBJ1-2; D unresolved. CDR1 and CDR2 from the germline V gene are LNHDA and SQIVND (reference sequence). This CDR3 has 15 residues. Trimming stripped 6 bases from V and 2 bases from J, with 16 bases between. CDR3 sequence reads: CASSLPWAVNYGYTF. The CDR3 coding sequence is TGTGCCAGTAGCCTCCCCTGGGCAGTAAACTATGGCTACACCTTC.

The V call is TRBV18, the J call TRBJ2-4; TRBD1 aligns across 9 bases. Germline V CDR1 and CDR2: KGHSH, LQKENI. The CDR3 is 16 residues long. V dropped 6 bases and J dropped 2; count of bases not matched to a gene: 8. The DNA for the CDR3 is TGTGCCAGCTCGCAACTGGACAGGGGAACCAAAAACATTCAGTACTTC. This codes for CASSQLDRGTKNIQYF.

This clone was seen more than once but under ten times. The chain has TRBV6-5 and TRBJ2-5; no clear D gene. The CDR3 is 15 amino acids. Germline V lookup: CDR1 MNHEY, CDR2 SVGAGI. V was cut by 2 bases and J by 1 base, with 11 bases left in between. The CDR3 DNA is TGTGCCAGCAGTTACGGGGATCCGGTCCAAGAGACCCAGTACTTC. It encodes CASSYGDPVQETQYF.

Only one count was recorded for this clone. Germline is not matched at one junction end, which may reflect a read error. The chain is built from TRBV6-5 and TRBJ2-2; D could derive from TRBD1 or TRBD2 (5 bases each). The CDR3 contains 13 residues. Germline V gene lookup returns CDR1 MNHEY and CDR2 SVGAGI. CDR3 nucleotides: TGTGCCAGCAGTTACGTGGGGACCGGGGAGCTGGTTTTT. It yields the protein CASSYVGTGELVF.

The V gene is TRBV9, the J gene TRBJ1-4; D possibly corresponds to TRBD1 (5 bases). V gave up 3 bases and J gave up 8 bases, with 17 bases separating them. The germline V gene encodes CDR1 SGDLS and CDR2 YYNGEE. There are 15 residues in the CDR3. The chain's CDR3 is CASSEAGGVGEKLFF. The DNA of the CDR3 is TGTGCCAGCAGCGAAGCGGGGGGGGTAGGAGAAAAACTGTTTTTT. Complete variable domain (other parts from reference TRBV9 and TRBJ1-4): DSGVTQTPKHLITATGQRVTLRCSPRSGDLSVYWYQQSLDQGLQFLIQYYNGEERAKGNILERFSAQQFPDLHSELNLSSLELGDSALYFCASSEAGGVGEKLFFGSGTQLSVL.

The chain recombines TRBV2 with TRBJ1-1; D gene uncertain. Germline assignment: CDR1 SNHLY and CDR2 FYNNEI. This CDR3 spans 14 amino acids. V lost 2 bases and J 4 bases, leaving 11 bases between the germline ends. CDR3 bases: TGTGCCAGCAGTGAATCCCAGGTGCCCACTGAAGCTTTCTTT. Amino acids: CASSESQVPTEAFF.

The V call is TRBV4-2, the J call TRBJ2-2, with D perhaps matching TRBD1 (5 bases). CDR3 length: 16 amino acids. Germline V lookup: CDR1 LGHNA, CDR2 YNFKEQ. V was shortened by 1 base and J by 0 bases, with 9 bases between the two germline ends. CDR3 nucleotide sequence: TGTGCCAGCAGCCAAGCGGCAGGGTCGAACACCGGGGAGCTGTTTTTT. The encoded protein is CASSQAAGSNTGELFF.